What follows is one T cell receptor (beta chain) and its context. The CDR3 runs 13 residues. Trimming stripped 3 bases from V and 2 bases from J, with 8 bases between. The V gene's germline CDR1 is DFQATT and CDR2 SNEGSKA (reference sequence). The data belong to a study of patients and donors after allogeneic stem cell transplantation. From the RT-PCR reads, TCRdb called clonotypes with MiXCR, one entry per CDR3 protein. The sample has approximately 170,000 distinct CDR3 sequences, 24% seen once. This TCR came from a human donor who was either an allogeneic HSCT recipient or a stem cell or donor lymphocyte infusion donor (not recorded which). It is not recorded whose cells these are; they may come from a transplant donor. The chain employs TRBV20-1 and TRBJ2-4, with TRBD2 as a possible D gene (6 bases). Sequenced material: blood, either unsorted or a sorted T cell fraction (not recorded which). CDR3: CSASGGTKNIQYF. CDR3 nucleotides: TGCAGTGCTAGTGGCGGGACCAAAAACATTCAGTACTTC.